The 26 T cell receptor beta chains below come from one sample, sequenced in a study of blood T cells in healthy people across ages. Then a second PCR, running about 6 to 12 cycles, was carried out with a sample-barcoded 5' primer and a J-beta primer mix. MiXCR, applied by TCRdb to the 5' RACE reads, yields one record per CDR3 protein. This table has around 2 million distinct CDR3 sequences, around 40% appearing once. Sequencing was performed on blood. These receptors all come from a human donor in good health.

The J gene is TRBJ2-7, the V gene TRBV5-1, with TRBD1 matching over 8 bases. The V gene's germline CDR1 is SGHRS and CDR2 YFSETQ. The V segment lost 0 bases and the J segment 3 bases; nucleotides outside the gene matches: 5. The CDR3 runs to 15 residues. In DNA, the CDR3 is TGCGCCAGCAGCTTGGCTGGGGACAGGATCTACGAGCAGTACTTC. Translated, it gives CASSLAGDRIYEQYF.

This sequence joins TRBV20-1 and TRBJ2-1, with 8 bases fitting TRBD2. J was trimmed by 6 bases and V by 4 bases; bases with no gene match: 8. CDR3 length equals 14 residues. Germline lookup yields CDR1 DFQATT and CDR2 SNEGSKA (reference sequence). In DNA form, the CDR3 reads TGCAGTGCTAACTCGCGGGGGGTGTGCAATGAGCAGTTCTTC. Its protein product is CSANSRGVCNEQFF.

The genes are TRBV6-5 and TRBJ1-5; no clear D gene. Germline-derived CDR1 and CDR2 are MNHEY and SVGAGI. Deletions cut 4 bases from V and 0 bases from J, with 13 bases between. This CDR3 has 16 residues. The CDR3 region is CASSSRSTYSNQPQHF. The CDR3 region has the DNA TGTGCCAGCAGTTCAAGATCAACCTATAGCAATCAGCCCCAGCATTTT.

This clonotype occurred a few times. This chain uses TRBV18 with TRBJ2-5, with D possibly matching TRBD1 (6 bases). The assigned J gene may be wrong: the sequence end matches TRBJ2-7 better. This CDR3 is built from 14 residues. Germline-derived CDR1 and CDR2 are KGHSH and LQKENI. The CDR3 is CASSRSGARNEQYF. For the CDR3, the DNA is TGTGCCAGCTCACGGTCAGGGGCGCGAAACGAGCAGTACTTC.

J is TRBJ1-5 and V is TRBV9, with D tentatively TRBD1 (6 bases). Trimming took 3 bases from V and 7 from J, leaving 11 bases between them. Per the germline V gene, CDR1 is SGDLS and CDR2 is YYNGEE. The CDR3 runs to 13 residues. CDR3 bases: TGTGCCAGCAGCGGGGGGGGCAGGCAGCCCCAGCATTTT. Protein sequence: CASSGGGRQPQHF.

Only a few counts were recorded for this clonotype. V and J are TRBV29-1 and TRBJ1-5; D is perhaps TRBD1 (6 bases). This CDR3 has 14 amino acids. Between the trimmed V and J ends, which lost 7 bases and 1 base, there was a span of 14 bases. CDR1 and CDR2 (germline): SQVTM, ANQGSEA. The DNA of the CDR3 is TGCAGCGCTACAGGGATCGGAAGCAATCAGCCCCAGCATTTT. It specifies CSATGIGSNQPQHF. Together with reference TRBV29-1 and TRBJ1-5, the CDR3 gives the full variable domain: SAVISQKPSRDICQRGTSLTIQCQVDSQVTMMFWYRQQPGQSLTLIATANQGSEATYESGFVIDKFPISRPNLTFSTLTVSNMSPEDSSIYLCSATGIGSNQPQHFGDGTRLSIL.

This clonotype showed up just a few times. This sequence joins TRBV7-2 and TRBJ2-1; D is ambiguous. V lost 6 bases and J 0 bases, leaving 12 bases between the germline ends. CDR1 and CDR2 from the germline V gene are SGHTA and FQGNSA. This CDR3 has 15 amino acids. CDR3 amino acids: CASSASAHSYNEQFF. The CDR3 DNA sequence: TGTGCCAGCAGTGCCTCAGCTCACTCCTACAATGAGCAGTTCTTC.

On this clonotype itself: Compared with germline, one end of the junction differs, possibly owing to a read error. The chain carries TRBV28 and TRBJ2-1, with D perhaps matching TRBD1 (5 bases). The CDR3 has 16 amino acids. In germline, CDR1 is MDHEN, CDR2 SYDVKM. The CDR3 spells CASILFRVLVYNEQFF. CDR3 DNA sequence: TGTGCCAGCATTTTATTCAGGGTTCTCGTCTACAATGAGCAGTTCTTC.

The V gene is TRBV9, the J gene TRBJ2-5; D gene unclear. Trimming stripped 0 bases from V and 2 bases from J, with 5 bases between. Per the germline V gene, CDR1 is SGDLS and CDR2 is YYNGEE. This CDR3 has 13 residues. This CDR3 is CASSVGEQETQYF. For the CDR3, the DNA is TGTGCCAGCAGCGTAGGGGAACAAGAGACCCAGTACTTC.

The chain employs TRBV12-5 and TRBJ2-3; no firm D call. The CDR3 loop spans 11 amino acids. V lost 6 bases and J 6 bases, leaving 7 bases between the germline ends. Germline loops: CDR1 LGHNT, CDR2 FRNRAP. This CDR3 is CASGRSDTQYF. CDR3 nucleotides: TGTGCTAGTGGCCGGAGCGATACGCAGTATTTT.

The chain carries TRBV2 and TRBJ2-3; TRBD2 aligns across 8 bases. This CDR3 comprises 15 residues. Losses at the gene ends were 8 bases for V and 1 base for J; bases not matched to a gene: 8. CDR1 and CDR2 from the germline V gene are SNHLY and FYNNEI. For the CDR3, the DNA is TGTGCCAGCCGGACTAGCCCCATGGGCACAGATACGCAGTATTTT. This encodes CASRTSPMGTDTQYF.

This clonotype showed up just once. V and J are TRBV9 and TRBJ2-5; 8 bases line up with TRBD1. Germline lookup yields CDR1 SGDLS and CDR2 YYNGEE. This CDR3 is 15 amino acids long. V gave up 6 bases and J gave up 4 bases; unmatched junction bases: 11. As DNA, the CDR3 is TGTGCCAGCAACCGAGGGACAGGAGATTCAGAGACCCAGTACTTC. Its translation: CASNRGTGDSETQYF.

V usage is TRBV15 and J usage is TRBJ1-1; the D is unclear. The CDR3 spans 15 residues. Trimming left V 5 bases short and J 3 bases short, with 16 bases between. Germline V CDR1 and CDR2: LNHNV, YYDKDF (reference sequence). CDR3 amino acids: CATSSRIGSYTEAFF. CDR3 in DNA: TGTGCCACCAGCTCCCGCATTGGCAGCTACACTGAAGCTTTCTTT.

This clonotype was picked up a small number of times. The V and J genes are TRBV7-2 and TRBJ2-1; TRBD1 or TRBD2 may be the D gene (7 bases each). V was clipped by 0 bases and J by 7 bases, with 16 bases between them. The CDR3 is 16 residues long. Germline CDR1 SGHTA, CDR2 FQGNSA. CDR3 nucleotides: TGTGCCAGCAGCTTAGCCTTGGGAGGGGGCGTGAATGAGCAGTTCTTC. Translation: CASSLALGGGVNEQFF.

This rearrangement joins TRBV11-2 to TRBJ1-2; weak D call: TRBD1 (5 bases). Trimming took off 4 bases at V and 5 bases at J, with 14 bases between the two ends. Germline V lookup: CDR1 SGHAT, CDR2 FQNNGV. The CDR3 has 14 residues. CDR3 nucleotides: TGTGCCAGCAGCTCTCTAATTACAGGTTATGGCTACACCTTC. The encoded protein is CASSSLITGYGYTF.

The genes are TRBV12-3 or TRBV12-4 and TRBJ2-7; 8 bases line up with TRBD1. The CDR3 totals 13 residues. Trimming cost V 11 bases and J 1 base; bases outside gene matches: 7. CDR3 DNA: TGTGCCTGCGAACAGGGGGAATCCTACGAGCAGTACTTC. Protein: CACEQGESYEQYF.

The sample holds many counts of this clonotype. The CDR3 reads CASSLSSSYNEQFF. The CDR3 DNA follows: TGTGCCAGCAGCTTAAGCAGCTCCTACAATGAGCAGTTCTTC. This sequence joins TRBV12-3 or TRBV12-4 and TRBJ2-1; no firm D call. V was shortened by 6 bases and J by 0 bases, with 9 bases between the two germline ends. This CDR3 contains 14 residues.

The chain uses TRBV12-3 or TRBV12-4 and TRBJ1-1, with 11 bases aligning to TRBD1. The CDR3 consists of 14 residues. The junction had 3 bases not matched to a gene; V was cut back by 8 bases and J by 1 base. The CDR3 coding sequence is TGTGCCAGCGGACAGGGGGCGGGGAACACTGAAGCTTTCTTT. Protein sequence: CASGQGAGNTEAFF.

The chain has TRBV7-2 and TRBJ1-4, with D uncertain. The CDR3 length is 15 residues. In germline, CDR1 is SGHTA, CDR2 FQGNSA. Trimming removed 8 bases from V and 2 bases from J, with 15 bases in between. The DNA of the CDR3 is TGTGCCAGCCGGGAATTCGGGATTACTAATGAAAAACTGTTTTTT. Its protein is CASREFGITNEKLFF.

This chain uses TRBV6-2 or TRBV6-3 with TRBJ2-4; D possibly matches TRBD1 or TRBD2 (5 bases each). The J call is doubtful: the DNA matches TRBJ2-7 better. Per the germline V gene, CDR1 is MNHEY and CDR2 is SVGEGT. This CDR3 is 14 amino acids long. The CDR3: CASSYAGTTYEQYF. The CDR3 region has the DNA TGTGCCAGCAGTTACGCCGGGACGACCTACGAGCAGTACTTC.

This chain joins TRBV2 and TRBJ1-2; a weak D match, TRBD1 (6 bases). This CDR3 region has 15 residues. Germline lookup yields CDR1 SNHLY and CDR2 FYNNEI. Trimming left V 2 bases short and J 4 bases short, with 14 bases between. This CDR3 is CASSESARGIYGYTF. The CDR3 nucleotides are TGTGCCAGCAGTGAATCGGCCAGGGGCATCTATGGCTACACCTTC.

Details on this clonotype: This may be a read error, as it is one base from a much larger clone. The rearrangement joins TRBV7-7 to TRBJ2-4; D unresolved. V lost 5 bases to trimming and J lost 15 bases, with 20 bases between them. Germline CDR1 and CDR2: SSHAT and FNYEAQ (reference sequence). The CDR3 has 13 residues. CDR3 sequence (DNA): TGTGCCAGCAGCCCCATAATCGGCGATCCTGCGTACTTC. It translates to CASSPIIGDPAYF. Variable domain in full (rest from reference TRBV7-7 and TRBJ2-4): GAGVSQSPRYKVTKRGQDVTLRCDPISSHATLYWYQQALGQGPEFLTYFNYEAQPDKSGLPSDRFSAERPEGSISTLTIQRTEQRDSAMYRCASSPIIGDPAYFGAGTRLSVL.

The rearrangement links TRBV20-1 to TRBJ1-2; D is uncertain. CDR3 length: 12 amino acids. V was cut by 0 bases and J by 8 bases, with 10 bases left in between. Germline V CDR1 and CDR2: DFQATT, SNEGSKA (reference sequence). The CDR3 region is CSARDRREGYTF. As DNA, the CDR3 is TGCAGTGCTAGAGATAGGAGAGAAGGCTACACCTTC.

A few counts support this clonotype. The chain is built from TRBV29-1 and TRBJ1-1, with 9 bases aligning to TRBD1. Losses at the gene ends were 8 bases for V and 8 bases for J; bases not matched to a gene: 12. Germline V gene sequence: CDR1 SQVTM, CDR2 ANQGSEA. The CDR3 sequence is 13 residues long. The CDR3 DNA reads as TGCAGCACCCAGACAGGGGGTAATGGGGAAGCTTTCTTT. Translated, it gives CSTQTGGNGEAFF.

CDR3 sequence: CATSPGSWGKDEKLFF. The CDR3 nucleotides read TGTGCCACCAGCCCCGGTTCCTGGGGGAAGGATGAAAAACTGTTTTTT. This sequence joins TRBV15 and TRBJ1-4, with D perhaps matching TRBD1 (5 bases). CDR1 LNHNV and CDR2 YYDKDF come from the germline V gene (reference sequence). Trimming shortened V by 5 bases and J by 6 bases, and 19 bases separated the two germline ends. The CDR3 is made up of 16 amino acids.

This clonotype was counted a few times. The chain joins TRBV20-1 to TRBJ1-2, with D maybe TRBD1 (5 bases). From germline, CDR1 is DFQATT and CDR2 SNEGSKA (reference sequence). Trimming took off 5 bases at V and 4 bases at J, with 26 bases between the two ends. The CDR3 runs to 17 residues. The CDR3 here is CSALRVGQGEKSYGYTF. The CDR3 region has the DNA TGCAGTGCTCTCCGGGTCGGGCAGGGCGAGAAGAGCTATGGCTACACCTTC.